One sample yielded the 4 T cell receptor beta chains listed below, sequenced in a study of breast tumors, draining lymph nodes, adjacent tissues. Axillary draining lymph nodes of breast cancer patients supplied the node samples. One entry per CDR3 protein results from TCRdb running MiXCR on the multiplex PCR reads. Here the sample spans 140,000 or so distinct CDR3 sequences, over 25% being singletons. The sample taken for sequencing was axillary lymph node tissue. Receptors originate from a female donor with breast cancer. Some clones in this sample may be carry-over from other donors' samples.

This clonotype showed up just once. This may arise from a read error, as a much more abundant clone is one base away. CDR3 sequence reads: CAGSRTARSGNTIYF. The CDR3 bases are TGTGCCGGCAGCCGGACAGCCCGCTCTGGAAACACCATATATTTT. This chain joins TRBV3-1 and TRBJ1-3; D might be TRBD1 (6 bases). The germline V gene has CDR1 LGHDT and CDR2 YNNKEL (reference sequence). The CDR3 consists of 15 residues.

This clonotype was counted at least ten times. The chain combines TRBV29-1 with TRBJ2-6; D gene unclear. The germline V and J ends were trimmed by 4 bases and 0 bases, with 10 bases remaining between them. Germline loops: CDR1 SQVTM, CDR2 ANQGSEA. CDR3 size: 15 residues. DNA of the CDR3: TGCAGCGTTGTAGGGCAGGCCTCTGGGGCCAACGTCCTGACTTTC. Translated, it gives CSVVGQASGANVLTF.

Regarding this clonotype: Here the CDR3 omits its conserved ending phenylalanine or tryptophan, so a read error is the likely source. The chain joins TRBV5-8 to TRBJ1-6, with 7 bases lining up with TRBD1. Trimming removed 1 base from V and 5 bases from J; junction bases left unmatched: 0. The CDR3 has 14 amino acids. Looked up from germline, CDR1 is SGHTS and CDR2 is YDEGEE. The CDR3 loop is CASSLTGDNSPLHS. The DNA of the CDR3 is TGTGCCAGCAGCTTGACAGGGGATAATTCACCCCTCCACTCT.

Worth noting for this clonotype: A much larger clonotype is one base distant, so this may be a read error. The CDR3, as DNA: TGTGCCAGCAGTGAATTTGGGGGAGGGAAAAACATTCAGTACTTC. Protein: CASSEFGGGKNIQYF. This chain joins TRBV25-1 and TRBJ2-4, with 7 bases lining up with TRBD2. CDR1 is MGHDK and CDR2 is SYGVNS in the germline V gene. Unmatched junction bases numbered 4, after V lost 1 base and J lost 4 bases. This CDR3 has 15 amino acids.